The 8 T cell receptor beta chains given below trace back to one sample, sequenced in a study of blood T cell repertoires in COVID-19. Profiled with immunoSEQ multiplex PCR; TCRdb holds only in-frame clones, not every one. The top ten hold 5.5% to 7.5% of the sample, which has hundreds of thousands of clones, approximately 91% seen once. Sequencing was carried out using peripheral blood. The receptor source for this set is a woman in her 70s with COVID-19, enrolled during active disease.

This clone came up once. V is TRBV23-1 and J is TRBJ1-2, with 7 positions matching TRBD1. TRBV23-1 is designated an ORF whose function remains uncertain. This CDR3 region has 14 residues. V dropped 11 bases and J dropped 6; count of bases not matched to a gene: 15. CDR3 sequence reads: CALFNIYRGNGYTF. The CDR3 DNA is TGCGCCCTCTTCAACATATACAGGGGAAATGGCTACACCTTC.

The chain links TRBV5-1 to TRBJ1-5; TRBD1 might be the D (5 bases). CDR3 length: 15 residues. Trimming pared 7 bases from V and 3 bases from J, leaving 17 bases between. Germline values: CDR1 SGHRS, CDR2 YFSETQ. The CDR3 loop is CASSLVSGVNQPQHF. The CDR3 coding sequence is TGCGCCAGCTCCCTTGTATCGGGGGTCAATCAGCCCCAGCATTTT. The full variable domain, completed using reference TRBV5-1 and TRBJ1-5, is KAGVTQTPRYLIKTRGQQVTLSCSPISGHRSVSWYQQTPGQGLQFLFEYFSETQRNKGNFPGRFSGRQFSNSRSEMNVSTLELGDSALYLCASSLVSGVNQPQHFGDGTRLSIL.

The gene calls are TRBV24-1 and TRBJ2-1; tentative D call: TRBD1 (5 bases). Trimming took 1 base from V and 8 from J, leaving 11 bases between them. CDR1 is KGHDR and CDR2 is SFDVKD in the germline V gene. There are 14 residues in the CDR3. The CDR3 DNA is TGTGCCACCAGTGATTTTCCAGGGTTACATGAGCAGTTCTTC. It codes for CATSDFPGLHEQFF.

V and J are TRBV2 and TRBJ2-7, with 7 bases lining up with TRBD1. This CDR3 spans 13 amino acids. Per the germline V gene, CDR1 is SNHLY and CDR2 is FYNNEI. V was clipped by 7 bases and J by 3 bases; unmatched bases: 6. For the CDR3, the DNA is TGTGCCAGCACAGGGGGTTCAGTCTACGAGCAGTACTTC. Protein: CASTGGSVYEQYF.

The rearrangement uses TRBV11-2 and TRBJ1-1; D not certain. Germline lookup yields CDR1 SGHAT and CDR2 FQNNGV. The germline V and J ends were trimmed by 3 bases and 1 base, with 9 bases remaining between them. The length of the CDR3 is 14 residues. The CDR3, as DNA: TGTGCCAGCAGCTTGGTTAGAGGGAACACTGAAGCTTTCTTT. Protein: CASSLVRGNTEAFF.

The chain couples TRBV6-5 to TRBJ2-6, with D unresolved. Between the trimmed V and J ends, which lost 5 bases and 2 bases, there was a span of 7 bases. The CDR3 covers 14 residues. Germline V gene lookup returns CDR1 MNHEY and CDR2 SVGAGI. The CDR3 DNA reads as TGTGCCAGCAGTATCTCTGCTGGGGCCAACGTCCTGACTTTC. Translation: CASSISAGANVLTF.

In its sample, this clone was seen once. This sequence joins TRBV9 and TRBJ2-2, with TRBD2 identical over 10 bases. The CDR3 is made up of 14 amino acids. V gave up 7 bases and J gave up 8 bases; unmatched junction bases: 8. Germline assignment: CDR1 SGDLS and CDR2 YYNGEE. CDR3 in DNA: TGTGCCAGCGGGCTACTAGCGGGGTCGGGGGAGCTGTTTTTT. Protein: CASGLLAGSGELFF.

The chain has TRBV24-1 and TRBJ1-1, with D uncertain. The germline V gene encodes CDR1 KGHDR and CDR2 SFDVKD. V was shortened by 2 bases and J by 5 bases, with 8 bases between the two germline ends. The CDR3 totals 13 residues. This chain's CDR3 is CATSDSQATEAFF. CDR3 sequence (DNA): TGTGCCACCAGTGATTCCCAGGCGACTGAAGCTTTCTTT.